This T cell receptor (beta chain) was observed in a study of CD8+ T cells in alopecia areata. Study at large: Severity in treated patients was scored by percentage of scalp area affected. Findings of the study overall: Any link of baseline CD8+ expansion to response, resting on one nonresponder, remains uncertain.

V lost 0 bases to trimming and J lost 1 base, with 14 bases between them. CDR3 length: 17 residues. Germline V gene sequence: CDR1 KGHSH, CDR2 LQKENI. With respect to this clone: Its target is unknown.

Stated treatment: oral pan-JAK inhibitor, 5-10 mg twice daily. Sequencing relied on a cDNA template that was reverse transcribed from extracted RNA. Sequencing used immunoSEQ multiplex PCR; TCRdb keeps in-frame clones, though not all of them. The sample has roughly 210,000 clones, approximately 45% seen once. Specimen: CD4+ T cells sorted from blood, collected at approximately week 37, from a patient treated with tofacitinib. The TCR comes from a human donor with alopecia areata. The chain is built from TRBV18 and TRBJ2-3; D may be TRBD1 (6 bases). CDR3 in DNA: TGTGCCAGCTCACCACCGGAAGGGAACAGGGGCACAGATACGCAGTATTTT. It specifies CASSPPEGNRGTDTQYF.